This T cell receptor beta chain is from a study of cytomegalovirus exposure and HLA in healthy donors. Findings and limits, study-wide: The authors later linked a missense DCLRE1C variant to TCR beta V- and J-gene trimming.

Concerning this clone itself: What it binds is not known.

PCR primers comprised 60 Vbeta and 13 Jbeta primers. Measured with immunoSEQ multiplex PCR; TCRdb has only the in-frame clones, and not every one. The sample has around 200,000 clones, 77% seen once. The receptor was derived from an older woman in good health and CMV-seropositive. Sequencing was done on a sample of PBMCs.

CDR3 residues: CASGLGTSGPTDTQYF. DNA of the CDR3: TGTGCTAGTGGTCTCGGGACTAGCGGGCCCACAGATACGCAGTATTTT. The chain links TRBV12-5 to TRBJ2-3, with TRBD2 identical over 12 bases. From germline, CDR1 is LGHNT and CDR2 FRNRAP. The CDR3 covers 16 residues. J lost 2 bases, V lost 5 bases, and 5 bases had no gene match.